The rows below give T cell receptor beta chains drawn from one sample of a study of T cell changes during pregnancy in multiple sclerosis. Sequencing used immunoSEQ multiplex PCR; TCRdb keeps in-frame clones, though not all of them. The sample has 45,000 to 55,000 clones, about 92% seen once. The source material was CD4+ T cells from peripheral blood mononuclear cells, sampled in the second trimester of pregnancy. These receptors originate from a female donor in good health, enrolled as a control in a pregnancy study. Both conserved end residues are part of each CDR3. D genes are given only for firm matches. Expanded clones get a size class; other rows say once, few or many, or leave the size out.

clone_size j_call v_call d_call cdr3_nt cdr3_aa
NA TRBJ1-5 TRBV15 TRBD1 TGTGCCACCAGCAGAGATGGGACAGGAGATCAGCCCCAGCATTTT CATSRDGTGDQPQHF
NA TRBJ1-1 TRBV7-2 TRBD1 TGTGCCAGCAGCTTAGTCCTGAGGGGGCGAGAAGCTTTCTTT CASSLVLRGREAFF
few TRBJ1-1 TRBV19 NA TGTGCCAGTAGTACCACGGGACACCTGAACACTGAAGCTTTCTTT CASSTTGHLNTEAFF
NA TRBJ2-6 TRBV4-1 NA TGCGCCAGCAGCCACCCAGGCCTTCGAAAAGTGGGCTTCGTTTTAGGGGCCAACGTCCTGACTTTC CASSHPGLRKVGFVLGANVLTF
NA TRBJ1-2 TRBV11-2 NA TGTGCCAGCAGCCCTCCGGAGTCTAACTATGGCTACACCTTC CASSPPESNYGYTF
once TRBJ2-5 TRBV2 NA TGTGCCAGCAGTAATGACTGGGTCCAAGAGACCCAGTACTTC CASSNDWVQETQYF
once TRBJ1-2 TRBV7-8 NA TGTGCCAGCAGCTTTAGGGAGGGACCAAGCTATGGCTACACCTTC CASSFREGPSYGYTF
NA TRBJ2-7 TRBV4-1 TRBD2 TGCGCCAGCAGCCAAGGTATGGTAGCGGGAGACGAGCAGTACTTC CASSQGMVAGDEQYF
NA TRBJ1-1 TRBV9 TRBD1 TGTGCCAGCAGCAAAGGACAGGGGGGAACTGAAGCTTTCTTT CASSKGQGGTEAFF
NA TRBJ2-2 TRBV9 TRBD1 TGTGCCAGCAGCTTTGGACAGGCGAACACCGGGGAGCTGTTTTTT CASSFGQANTGELFF
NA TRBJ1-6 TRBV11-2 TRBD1 TGTGCCAGCTCCCTGGCAGGGGGCGTTCGTTCACCCCTCCACTTT CASSLAGGVRSPLHF
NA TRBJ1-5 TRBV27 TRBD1 TGTGCCAGCAGTTCGGACAGGGGGAGCAATCAGCCCCAGCATTTT CASSSDRGSNQPQHF
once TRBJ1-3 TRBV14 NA TGTGCCAGCAGCCAAGTGGAAGGCCGGAGCTCTGGAAACACCATATATTTT CASSQVEGRSSGNTIYF
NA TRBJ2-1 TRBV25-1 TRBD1 TGTGCCAGCAGTGAATGGACAGGGGGTTCCTACAATGAGCAGTTCTTC CASSEWTGGSYNEQFF
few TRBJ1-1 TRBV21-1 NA TGTGCCAGCAGCAAATGCTGTCAGCGACCGAACACTGAAGCTTTCTTT CASSKCCQRPNTEAFF
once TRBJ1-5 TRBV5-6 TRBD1 TGTGCCAGCAGCTCGACAGGGGGCGGCAATCAGCCCCAGCATTTT CASSSTGGGNQPQHF
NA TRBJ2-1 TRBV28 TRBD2 TGTGCCAGCAGTCTCCGGACTAGCGGGATGTATGAGCAGTTCTTC CASSLRTSGMYEQFF
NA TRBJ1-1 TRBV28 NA TGTGCCAGCACCTGGGCAGGGGTGGTTTTAGCTGAAGCTTTCTTT CASTWAGVVLAEAFF
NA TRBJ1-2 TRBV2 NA TGTGCCAGCAGTGAAGGGGAGGGCCACTATGGCTACACCTTC CASSEGEGHYGYTF
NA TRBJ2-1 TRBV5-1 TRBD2 TGCGCCAGCAGCGCGGAGGGAGGACTAGGGCCATACAATGAGCAGTTCTTC CASSAEGGLGPYNEQFF
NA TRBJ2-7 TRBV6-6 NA TGTGCCAGCAGTCAACAGTTGGCCGAGCAGTACTTC CASSQQLAEQYF
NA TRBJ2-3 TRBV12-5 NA TGTGCTAGTGGTTTGCCCGAGACAGATACGCAGTATTTT CASGLPETDTQYF
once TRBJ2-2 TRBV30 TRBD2 TGTGCCTGGAGTCTTGGAACTAGCGGGAGCGGCGGGGAGCTGTTTTTT CAWSLGTSGSGGELFF
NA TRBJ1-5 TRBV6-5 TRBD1 TGTGCCAGCAGACCGGGACAGGGGTATCAGCCCCAGCATTTT CASRPGQGYQPQHF
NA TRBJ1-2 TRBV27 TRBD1 TGTGCCAGCAGTTTGAATCCGGACAGGGGGGCGCCTTTCTATGGCTACACCTTC CASSLNPDRGAPFYGYTF
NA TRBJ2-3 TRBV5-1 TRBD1 TGCGCCAGCAGCTTTAATGGACAGGGGGTGGATACGCAGTATTTT CASSFNGQGVDTQYF
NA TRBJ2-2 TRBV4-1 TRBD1 TGCGCCAGCAGCCAAAGGTTAGGTGACAGGGGCGCCGCGAACACCGGGGAGCTGTTTTTT CASSQRLGDRGAANTGELFF
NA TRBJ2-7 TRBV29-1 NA TGCAGCGTTGAAGAAGGCGGGGTCGAGCAGTACTTC CSVEEGGVEQYF
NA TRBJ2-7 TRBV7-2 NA TGTGCCAGCAGCTACGACAGGACCTACGAGCAGTACTTC CASSYDRTYEQYF
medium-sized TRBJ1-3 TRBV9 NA TGTGCCAGCACCCTCTCTGGAAACACCATATATTTT CASTLSGNTIYF
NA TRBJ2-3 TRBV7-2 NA TGTGCCAGCAGACTCACAGATACGCAGTATTTT CASRLTDTQYF
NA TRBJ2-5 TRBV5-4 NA TGTGCCAGCAGGTCGGGGACTGAGAGGGAGACCCAGTACTTC CASRSGTERETQYF
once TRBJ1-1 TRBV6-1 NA TGTGCCAGCAGTGGGGCATACGTAGCTTTCTTT CASSGAYVAFF
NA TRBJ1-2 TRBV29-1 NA TGCAGCGTTGGGGAGGGGAAATATGGCTACACCTTC CSVGEGKYGYTF
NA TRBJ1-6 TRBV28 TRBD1 TGTGCCAGCAGGGGGACAGTGGACTCACCCCTCCACTTT CASRGTVDSPLHF
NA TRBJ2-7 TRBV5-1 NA TGCGCCAGCAGCCCTACCGGACTGGACTACGAGCAGTACTTC CASSPTGLDYEQYF
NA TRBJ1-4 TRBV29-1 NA TGCAGCGTTGCAGGAGGGGTGGGTGAAAAACTGTTTTTT CSVAGGVGEKLFF
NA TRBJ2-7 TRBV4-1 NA TGCGCCAGCAGCCAAAGGGGCGACCCCTCCTACGAGCAGTACTTC CASSQRGDPSYEQYF
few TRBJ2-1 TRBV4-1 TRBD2 TGCGCCAGCAGCCAAGTAGGGACTAGCGGGAGACATGAGCAGTTCTTC CASSQVGTSGRHEQFF
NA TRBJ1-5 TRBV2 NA TGTGCCAGCAGACAGGGAGAGCCCCAGCATTTT CASRQGEPQHF
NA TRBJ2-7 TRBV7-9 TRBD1 TGTGCCAGCGGCCCGGGACAGGGCTACGAGCAGTACTTC CASGPGQGYEQYF
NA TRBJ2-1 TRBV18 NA TGTGCCAGCTCAACGTCCCCCGGTGATGAGCAGTTCTTC CASSTSPGDEQFF
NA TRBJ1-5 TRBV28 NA TGTGCCAGCGCCAAGGGGTCTGGGCAGCCCCAGCATTTT CASAKGSGQPQHF
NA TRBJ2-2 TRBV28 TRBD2 TGTGCCACGTTAGCGGGAGGGGTCACCGGGGAGCTGTTTTTT CATLAGGVTGELFF
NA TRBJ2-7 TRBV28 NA TGTGCCAGCAGTTCTGGACTAACCTACGAGCAGTACTTC CASSSGLTYEQYF
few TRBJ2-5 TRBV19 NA TGTGCCAGTAGTATGGGAGGAAAAGAGACCCAGTACTTC CASSMGGKETQYF
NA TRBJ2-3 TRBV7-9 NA TGTGCCAGCAGCTTGAGTGGGGGCGCAACGCAGTATTTT CASSLSGGATQYF
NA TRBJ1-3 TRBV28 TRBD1 TGTGCCAGCAGCGGTACAGGGGCGCCTGGAAACACCATATATTTT CASSGTGAPGNTIYF
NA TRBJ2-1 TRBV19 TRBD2 TGTGCCAGTAGACGATTCACTAGCGGGCTTTACAATGAGCAGTTCTTC CASRRFTSGLYNEQFF
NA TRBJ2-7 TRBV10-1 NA TGCGCCAGCAGTGAGGGACATTTCAGTGGCTCCTACGAGCAGTACTTC CASSEGHFSGSYEQYF
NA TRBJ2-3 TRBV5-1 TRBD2 TGCGCCAGCAGCCCGGGACTAGCGACAGATACGCAGTATTTT CASSPGLATDTQYF
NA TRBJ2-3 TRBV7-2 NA TGTGCCAGCGCAAAAGACCCCACGGGAACTAGCACAGATACGCAGTATTTT CASAKDPTGTSTDTQYF
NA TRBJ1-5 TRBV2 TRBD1 TGTGCCAGCAGTGAGCCGGGACAGGTGGGTCAGCCCCAGCATTTT CASSEPGQVGQPQHF
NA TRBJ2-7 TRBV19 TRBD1 TGTGCCAGTAGTACAGGGACAGCCTCCTACGAGCAGTACTTC CASSTGTASYEQYF
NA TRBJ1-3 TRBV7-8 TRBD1 TGTGCCAGCAGGGACAGGATCTCTGGAAACACCATATATTTT CASRDRISGNTIYF
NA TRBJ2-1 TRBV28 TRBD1 TGTGCCAGCAGTCCCCGGGACAGGGTGTTCTTC CASSPRDRVFF